This T cell receptor (beta chain) came from a study of blood T cell repertoires in COVID-19. As for the study in general: The United States, Italy and Spain supplied acute and convalescent COVID-19 samples.

Some clones are missing from TCRdb's copy, which holds only in-frame ones; the method was immunoSEQ multiplex PCR. The table lists under 90,000 clones, about 88% of them singletons. This CDR3 has 13 residues. V lost 6 bases to trimming and J lost 2 bases, with 8 bases between them. Germline CDR1 and CDR2: MDHEN and SYDVKM. The V gene is TRBV28, the J gene TRBJ1-3; the D gene is possibly TRBD1 (6 bases). Sequencing was carried out using peripheral blood. The receptor was isolated from a man between 65 and 80 years old with active or convalescent COVID-19. CDR3 in DNA: TGTGCCAGCAGCGGGACACCTGGAAACACCATATATTTT. Its protein product is CASSGTPGNTIYF.